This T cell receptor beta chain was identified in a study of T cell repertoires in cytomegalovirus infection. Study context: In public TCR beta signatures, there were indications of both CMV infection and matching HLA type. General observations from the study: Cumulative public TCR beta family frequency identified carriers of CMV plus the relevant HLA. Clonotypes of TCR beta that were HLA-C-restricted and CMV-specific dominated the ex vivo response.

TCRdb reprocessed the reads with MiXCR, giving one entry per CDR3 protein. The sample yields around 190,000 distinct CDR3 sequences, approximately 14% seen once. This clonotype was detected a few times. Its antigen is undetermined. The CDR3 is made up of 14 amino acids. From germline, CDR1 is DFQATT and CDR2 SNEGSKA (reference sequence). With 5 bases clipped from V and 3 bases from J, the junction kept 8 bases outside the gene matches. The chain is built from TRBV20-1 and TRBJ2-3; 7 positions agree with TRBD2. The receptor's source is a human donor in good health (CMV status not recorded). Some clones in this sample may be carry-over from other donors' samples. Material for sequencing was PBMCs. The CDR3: CSADSGENTDTQYF. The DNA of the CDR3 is TGCAGTGCTGACAGCGGGGAGAATACAGATACGCAGTATTTT.